This TCR beta chain came from a study of human T cells and chemical hapten exposure. Study overall: An area of 2 cm by about 2.2 cm on upper inner arm skin received 2% DPC for sensitization.

This CDR3 is 13 amino acids long. The V end was cut by 3 bases, the J end by 0 bases, with 5 bases between. CDR1 and CDR2 from the germline V gene are SGHAT and FQNNGV. Stated time point: patch test 2, 6 weeks after DPC sensitization. Treatment given: therapeutic diphenylcyclopropenone sensitization with weekly scalp DPC. Per the study methods: Sample TCR counts, which ranged from 23,224 to 690,600, had a median of roughly 99,000. TCRdb re-called the RACE reads through MiXCR, storing one row per CDR3 protein. The V and J calls and clone size come from TCRdb's table, not from the authors' own analysis. The table has approximately 96,000 distinct CDR3 sequences, around 9.3% seen once. Comment on this clonotype: Its antigen is unidentified.

Regarding the study as a whole: Expanded TCR counts at PT1 went up together with patch test score, a positive correlation. Expanded TCRs made up significantly more big CDR3 similarity clusters than controls did.

The chain joins TRBV11-2 to TRBJ2-5, with D tentatively TRBD1 or TRBD2 (5 bases each). Sequencing was performed on whole blood, taken in connection with sensitization to the hapten diphenylcyclopropenone (DPC). This TCR was recovered from a woman in her thirties or forties with alopecia areata. Some clones in this sample may be carry-over from other donors' samples. CDR3 in amino acids: CASSLGDQETQYF. DNA of the CDR3: TGTGCCAGCAGCTTGGGGGACCAAGAGACCCAGTACTTC.